The 31 T cell receptor beta chains below come from one sample, sequenced in a study of early T cells in non-severe SARS-CoV-2 infection. One entry per CDR3 protein, called by TCRdb with MiXCR from the 5' RACE reads. The data show tens of thousands of distinct CDR3 sequences, around 11% seen once. The source was whole blood, collected at baseline. The source is an adult who was a healthcare worker with PCR-confirmed SARS-CoV-2 infection or an uninfected control (not recorded which).

This clonotype was observed many times. The J gene is TRBJ2-5, the V gene TRBV3-1, with D uncertain. The CDR3 has 11 residues. V was clipped by 5 bases and J by 1 base, with 2 bases between them. Germline values: CDR1 LGHDT, CDR2 YNNKEL (reference sequence). The DNA for the CDR3 is TGTGCCAGCAGCACCCAAGAGACCCAGTACTTC. As protein: CASSTQETQYF.

Ten or more counts support this clonotype. The chain is built from TRBV5-1 and TRBJ1-1, with TRBD1 as a possible D gene (6 bases). Germline CDR1 reads SGHRS; CDR2 reads YFSETQ. CDR3 length equals 15 residues. Trimming took 0 bases from V and 2 from J, leaving 11 bases between them. CDR3 in DNA: TGCGCCAGCAGCTTGGCGGGGACACAAAACACTGAAGCTTTCTTT. It yields the protein CASSLAGTQNTEAFF.

The chain links TRBV2 to TRBJ2-3, with D perhaps matching TRBD1 (5 bases). Trimming stripped 7 bases from V and 0 bases from J, with 14 bases between. The CDR3 spans 15 residues. Germline loops: CDR1 SNHLY, CDR2 FYNNEI. The CDR3 nucleotides read TGTGCCAGCAAAAGGGGCGGACATAGCACAGATACGCAGTATTTT. It specifies CASKRGGHSTDTQYF. The whole variable domain, remainder taken from reference TRBV2 and TRBJ2-3, is EPEVTQTPSHQVTQMGQEVILRCVPISNHLYFYWYRQILGQKVEFLVSFYNNEISEKSEIFDDQFSVERPDGSNFTLKIRSTKLEDSAMYFCASKRGGHSTDTQYFGPGTRLTVL.

This clonotype was recorded a few times. The CDR3 DNA reads as TGTGCCGCAACCGGAGGGCGCGGGGAAAAACTGTTTTTT. Translation gives CAATGGRGEKLFF. The chain combines TRBV28 with TRBJ1-4; D ambiguous. The CDR3 sequence is 13 residues long. V was pared by 11 bases and J by 8 bases, with 18 bases between. Germline V gives CDR1 MDHEN, CDR2 SYDVKM.

This clonotype occurred a few times. The V and J genes are TRBV7-6 and TRBJ2-5, with unresolved D. This CDR3 has 14 amino acids. Germline V gene sequence: CDR1 SGHVS, CDR2 FNYEAQ. V lost 7 bases, J lost 1 base, and 13 bases lay in between. CDR3 amino acids: CASTKGRIQETQYF. In nucleotides, the CDR3 is TGTGCCAGCACCAAAGGGCGGATCCAAGAGACCCAGTACTTC.

This clonotype was counted only a few times. The CDR3 spells CSVLDSPETQYF. CDR3 sequence (DNA): TGCAGCGTCTTGGACTCGCCGGAGACCCAGTACTTC. V usage is TRBV29-1 and J usage is TRBJ2-5; weak D call: TRBD2 (5 bases). The CDR3 loop spans 12 amino acids. The V end was cut by 6 bases, the J end by 5 bases, with 13 bases between. Germline loops: CDR1 SQVTM, CDR2 ANQGSEA.

This clonotype was counted only a few times. This rearrangement joins TRBV5-1 to TRBJ2-7; TRBD1 matches 10 bases. Trimming removed 1 base from V and 3 bases from J; junction bases left unmatched: 4. CDR1 SGHRS and CDR2 YFSETQ come from the germline V gene. The length of the CDR3 is 15 residues. CDR3 amino acids: CASSLTDRGDYEQYF. In DNA, the CDR3 is TGCGCCAGCAGCTTGACGGACAGGGGGGACTACGAGCAGTACTTC.

Comment on this clonotype: A read error may be the cause here, since a much bigger clone is one base away. The chain recombines TRBV21-1 with TRBJ2-4; the D segment call TRBD1 is taken from the table without a DNA check. TRBV21-1 is recorded as a pseudogene. The CDR3 totals 14 residues. This chain's CDR3 is CASTETRGAGIQYF. DNA for the CDR3: TGTGCCAGCACCGAAACAAGGGGCGCTGGCATTCAGTACTTC.

This clonotype was counted only a few times. The J gene is TRBJ2-3, the V gene TRBV7-8, with a weak D call TRBD1 (6 bases). CDR1 is SGHVS, CDR2 FQNEAQ, per germline. The V gene lost 4 bases and the J gene lost 7 bases, with 18 bases spanning the gap. The CDR3 runs 15 residues. The CDR3 DNA reads as TGTGCCAGCAGCTCAGGACCCCAGGGGACAAATACGCAGTATTTT. Its protein product is CASSSGPQGTNTQYF.

V is TRBV11-2 and J is TRBJ1-4; 7 bases line up with TRBD1. Trimming at V came to 4 bases and at J to 12 bases, leaving 14 bases not matched to a gene. The length of the CDR3 is 15 residues. The germline V gene encodes CDR1 SGHAT and CDR2 FQNNGV. CDR3 sequence: CASSSQGGQTSELFF. The CDR3 bases are TGTGCCAGCAGCTCGCAGGGGGGCCAGACTTCGGAACTGTTTTTT.

This clonotype was observed many times. The chain uses TRBV28 and TRBJ1-1, with D maybe TRBD1 (5 bases). The CDR3 is 15 amino acids. The V and J ends lost 6 bases and 5 bases respectively, with 19 bases between them. From germline, CDR1 is MDHEN and CDR2 SYDVKM. CDR3 bases: TGTGCCAGCAGAACAAGAGCGGGGCGAGGAACTGAAGCTTTCTTT. Translation gives CASRTRAGRGTEAFF.

This clonotype appeared a few times. The chain employs TRBV5-1 and TRBJ1-1; TRBD1 agrees at 8 bases. CDR3 length: 16 amino acids. Trimming removed 4 bases from V and 0 bases from J; junction bases left unmatched: 8. Germline values: CDR1 SGHRS, CDR2 YFSETQ. The CDR3 DNA reads TGCGCCAGCAGCGCCAACACAGGGGGAATGAACACTGAAGCTTTCTTT. This translates into CASSANTGGMNTEAFF.

The CDR3 coding sequence is TGTGCCAGCAGCCGCGGGGGGGCTGTCCAAGAGACCCAGTACTTC. Protein: CASSRGGAVQETQYF. The chain employs TRBV28 and TRBJ2-5; 9 positions agree with TRBD2. The CDR3 spans 15 residues. Germline trimming cut 6 bases from V and 1 base from J; bases unmatched to any gene: 6. Germline V gene sequence: CDR1 MDHEN, CDR2 SYDVKM.

This clonotype was seen many times. J is TRBJ1-1 and V is TRBV12-3 or TRBV12-4, with D possibly TRBD1 on 6 matching bases. V lost 6 bases, J lost 0 bases, and 11 bases lay in between. The CDR3 has 14 amino acids. CDR3 sequence (DNA): TGTGCCAGCAGCTGGGGGGGCCTGAACACTGAAGCTTTCTTT. Its translation: CASSWGGLNTEAFF.

This clonotype was detected a few times. The chain employs TRBV5-6 and TRBJ2-3; D perhaps matches TRBD2 (5 bases). Looked up from germline, CDR1 is SGHDT and CDR2 is YYEEEE. V gave up 0 bases and J gave up 6 bases, with 14 bases separating them. The CDR3 consists of 15 residues. The CDR3: CASSLGVGEQDTQYF. In DNA, the CDR3 is TGTGCCAGCAGCTTGGGTGTCGGGGAGCAGGATACGCAGTATTTT.

This clonotype was detected a few times. This chain links TRBV5-1 with TRBJ2-1, with D perhaps TRBD1 (5 bases). Germline-derived CDR1 and CDR2 are SGHRS and YFSETQ. This CDR3 is built from 15 residues. The V and J ends lost 2 bases and 4 bases respectively, with 13 bases between them. CDR3 sequence: CASSFQGSTYNEQFF. CDR3 nucleotides: TGCGCCAGCAGCTTCCAGGGCTCGACATACAATGAGCAGTTCTTC.

This clonotype was observed a handful of times. This chain joins TRBV12-3 or TRBV12-4 and TRBJ2-1, with 9 positions matching TRBD2. Unmatched junction bases numbered 10, after V lost 5 bases and J lost 2 bases. This CDR3 has 17 amino acids. CDR3 amino acids: CASSRRLAGAAYNEQFF. The CDR3 bases are TGTGCCAGCAGTCGTAGGTTAGCGGGGGCCGCCTACAATGAGCAGTTCTTC.

This clonotype showed up just a few times. The rearrangement joins TRBV9 to TRBJ1-1; D gene ambiguous. V dropped 0 bases and J dropped 5 bases, with 8 bases sitting between them. Germline CDR1 reads SGDLS; CDR2 reads YYNGEE. The CDR3 totals 13 residues. CDR3 nucleotide sequence: TGTGCCAGCAGCGTAGTTTCTGGAACTGAAGCTTTCTTT. It encodes CASSVVSGTEAFF.

V is TRBV29-1 and J is TRBJ2-1; D is possibly TRBD1 (5 bases). The CDR3 totals 12 residues. Per germline, CDR1 SQVTM and CDR2 ANQGSEA. V was pared by 7 bases and J by 4 bases, with 11 bases between. CDR3 bases: TGCAGCGCCCCCTCAGGGTACAATGAGCAGTTCTTC. Protein sequence: CSAPSGYNEQFF.

The chain uses TRBV6-2 or TRBV6-3 and TRBJ1-3; D call uncertain. V gave up 2 bases and J gave up 2 bases, with 10 bases separating them. There are 15 residues in the CDR3. Germline V CDR1 and CDR2: MNHEY, SVGEGT. The CDR3 reads CASSYGRFPGNTIYF. CDR3 DNA sequence: TGTGCCAGCAGTTACGGGAGGTTCCCTGGAAACACCATATATTTT.

This clonotype was counted a few times. The chain joins TRBV12-3 or TRBV12-4 to TRBJ1-1, with 7 nucleotides matching TRBD1. J gave up 3 bases and V 3 bases, and 4 bases lay outside the gene matches. This CDR3 has 14 residues. The CDR3 reads CASSLKQGHTEAFF. For the CDR3, the DNA is TGTGCCAGCAGTTTGAAACAGGGGCACACTGAAGCTTTCTTT.

Points on this clonotype: A much larger clone differs by one base, so this may be a read error. The rearrangement uses TRBV7-9 and TRBJ2-1; 9 bases agree with TRBD2. Germline V lookup: CDR1 SEHNR, CDR2 FQNEAQ (reference sequence). The V and J ends lost 7 bases and 8 bases, in that order; junction bases with no gene match: 12. The CDR3 consists of 15 residues. The CDR3 bases are TGTGCCAGCAACTCACAGTCTAGCGGGGACGATGAGCAGTTCTTC. As protein: CASNSQSSGDDEQFF.

Remarks on this clonotype: This CDR3 is missing its conserved last phenylalanine or tryptophan, likely due to a read error. Here the CDR3 DNA reads TGTGCCAGCAGTTACTCGGGACTAGCGGGGACTCCCAACGAGCAGTACTCC. Its translation: CASSYSGLAGTPNEQYS. The V and J genes are TRBV6-5 and TRBJ2-7; 13 bases line up with TRBD2. The germline V gene encodes CDR1 MNHEY and CDR2 SVGAGI. The V and J ends lost 0 bases and 5 bases, in that order; junction bases with no gene match: 7. CDR3 length: 17 residues.

This chain links TRBV20-1 with TRBJ2-7, with 8 bases that match TRBD1. V shed 0 bases and J 2 bases; nucleotides not matched to a gene: 18. The CDR3 contains 19 residues. The germline V gene encodes CDR1 DFQATT and CDR2 SNEGSKA (reference sequence). The chain's CDR3 is CSARDEGFRAGGRTYEQYF. As DNA, the CDR3 is TGCAGTGCTAGAGATGAAGGATTTCGGGCAGGGGGCAGAACCTACGAGCAGTACTTC.

The gene calls are TRBV10-3 and TRBJ1-1; 7 positions match TRBD1. The germline CDR1 and CDR2 sequences are ENHRY and SYGVKD. CDR3 length: 10 residues. V shed 11 bases and J 8 bases; nucleotides not matched to a gene: 5. CDR3 coding DNA: TGTGCCTCCGGGGGACAGGAAGCTTTCTTT. Translation gives CASGGQEAFF.

This clonotype showed up many times. This chain connects TRBV12-3 or TRBV12-4 to TRBJ1-4; no definite D call. The CDR3 has 12 residues. V gave up 3 bases and J gave up 7 bases, with 6 bases separating them. The CDR3 DNA sequence: TGTGCCAGCAGTTTGCCCCCTGAAAAACTGTTTTTT. This encodes CASSLPPEKLFF.

This clonotype was picked up a small number of times. This sequence joins TRBV6-5 and TRBJ2-7, with TRBD2 identical over 9 bases. The CDR3 is 16 amino acids. Losses at the gene ends were 6 bases for V and 0 bases for J; bases not matched to a gene: 9. Germline loops: CDR1 MNHEY, CDR2 SVGAGI. The CDR3 DNA is TGTGCCAGCAGAGCGGGGGGCCCTCCTAGCTCCTACGAGCAGTACTTC. It is translated as CASRAGGPPSSYEQYF.

This clonotype was detected only a few times. V usage is TRBV7-6 and J usage is TRBJ1-6; D gene ambiguous. CDR1 and CDR2 from the germline V gene are SGHVS and FNYEAQ. There are 12 residues in the CDR3. Trimming cost V 5 bases and J 10 bases, with 9 bases left between them. CDR3 bases: TGTGCCAGCAGCCGGGCGGGATCACCCCTCCACTTT. It yields the protein CASSRAGSPLHF.

This clonotype was recorded at least ten times. The rearrangement joins TRBV6-6 to TRBJ1-5, with D possibly being TRBD1 (5 bases). The germline V gene has CDR1 MNHNY and CDR2 SVGAGI (reference sequence). V lost 7 bases and J lost 7, with 14 bases in between. CDR3 length: 13 amino acids. The CDR3 DNA is TGTGCCAGCAACCCGGGGGAGTGGCAGCCCCAGCATTTT. Translating it yields CASNPGEWQPQHF.

The chain employs TRBV20-1 and TRBJ2-2; D possibly corresponds to TRBD2 (5 bases). CDR3 length: 15 residues. V was trimmed by 5 bases and J by 1 base, leaving 14 bases between them. CDR1 and CDR2 from the germline V gene are DFQATT and SNEGSKA (reference sequence). Here the CDR3 DNA reads TGCAGTGCTTTTACCGGGGATAAGAACACCGGGGAGCTGTTTTTT. It specifies CSAFTGDKNTGELFF.

This clonotype was seen a few times. The chain carries TRBV7-3 and TRBJ2-5; D is undetermined. The germline V gene encodes CDR1 SGHTA and CDR2 FQGTGA. V gave up 5 bases and J gave up 4 bases, with 11 bases separating them. The CDR3 contains 13 residues. The CDR3 sequence: CASSKGRRETQYF. The CDR3 DNA sequence: TGTGCCAGCAGCAAAGGGCGGCGAGAGACCCAGTACTTC.